This entry lists 24 T cell receptor beta chains sequenced from one sample in a study of blood T cell repertoires in COVID-19 (dated by TCRdb to 2018 to 2020). The library relied on the immunoSEQ multiplex PCR assay. TCRdb holds this immuneACCESS table with in-frame rearrangements only. Some clones are missing; in checked studies, unresolved V genes explain under half, and the rest has no known cause. Recorded for this sample are hundreds of thousands of clones; around 85% of them occurred a single time. The top ten constitute roughly 0.69% of the sample. Sequencing input: peripheral blood. The origin of the receptors is a man aged 35 to 55 with acute or convalescent COVID-19.

The chain carries TRBV4-2 and TRBJ2-2, with TRBD2 identical over 7 bases. Germline CDR1 reads LGHNA; CDR2 reads YNFKEQ. The CDR3 extends over 16 amino acids. V shed 4 bases, J shed 5 bases, and the junction held 10 bases outside the gene matches. The CDR3 DNA is TGTGCCAGCAGCCCAATTGGGGGAGGGAGTACCGGGGAGCTGTTTTTT. It specifies CASSPIGGGSTGELFF.

The CDR3 here is CASQGAEAFF. The CDR3 region has the DNA TGTGCCAGCCAGGGTGCTGAAGCTTTCTTT. The chain links TRBV2 to TRBJ1-1; D may be TRBD1 (5 bases). CDR3 length equals 10 residues. V shed 8 bases and J shed 6 bases, with 7 bases lying between them. Germline V gives CDR1 SNHLY, CDR2 FYNNEI.

The chain uses TRBV11-3 and TRBJ2-3, with D hard to call. CDR3 length: 14 residues. Germline V gene data show CDR1 as SGHNT and CDR2 as YENEEA. V lost 1 base, J lost 2 bases, and 7 bases lay in between. The CDR3 is CASSLGEATDTQYF. The CDR3 DNA reads TGTGCCAGCAGCTTAGGAGAAGCCACAGATACGCAGTATTTT.

The chain combines TRBV25-1 with TRBJ2-2, with 8 bases identical to TRBD1. The length of the CDR3 is 15 residues. Germline-derived CDR1 and CDR2 are MGHDK and SYGVNS. With 7 bases clipped from V and 6 bases from J, the junction kept 10 bases outside the gene matches. CDR3 region: CASISRTGNPGELFF. The CDR3, as DNA: TGTGCCAGCATTAGTCGGACAGGGAATCCCGGGGAGCTGTTTTTT.

The chain carries TRBV5-4 and TRBJ2-5, with D possibly TRBD1 on 5 matching bases. Trimming cost V 4 bases and J 1 base, with 8 bases left between them. Germline CDR1 and CDR2: SGHNT and YYREEE (reference sequence). The CDR3 extends over 13 amino acids. This CDR3 reads CASSHRFQETQYF. As DNA, the CDR3 is TGTGCCAGCAGCCACAGGTTCCAAGAGACCCAGTACTTC.

This sequence joins TRBV29-1 and TRBJ2-7, with a weak D call TRBD2 (7 bases). This CDR3 spans 12 amino acids. Per germline, CDR1 SQVTM and CDR2 ANQGSEA. The germline V and J ends were trimmed by 3 bases and 5 bases, with 11 bases remaining between them. The DNA of the CDR3 is TGCAGCGTTGAGGGCGGGGGCCACGAGCAGTACTTC. It codes for CSVEGGGHEQYF.

The rearrangement uses TRBV7-8 and TRBJ2-1, with D perhaps TRBD2 (6 bases). This CDR3 is built from 15 residues. CDR1 and CDR2 (germline): SGHVS, FQNEAQ. The V end lost 2 bases, the J end lost 5 bases, and 13 bases lay between the germline ends. The DNA of the CDR3 is TGTGCCAGCAGCTTACCCATAGCGGAGGACAATGAGCAGTTCTTC. Residues: CASSLPIAEDNEQFF.

This clone was found once. V and J are TRBV4-1 and TRBJ2-5, with 7 bases that match TRBD2. The length of the CDR3 is 16 residues. V dropped 6 bases and J dropped 2; count of bases not matched to a gene: 12. Germline-derived CDR1 and CDR2 are MGHRA and YSYEKL. This CDR3 is CASSKSGDGFQETQYF. The CDR3 nucleotides are TGCGCCAGCAGTAAAAGCGGGGATGGTTTTCAAGAGACCCAGTACTTC.

This rearrangement joins TRBV9 to TRBJ2-7, with D perhaps TRBD2 (6 bases). Germline V gene lookup returns CDR1 SGDLS and CDR2 YYNGEE. With 0 bases removed from V and 4 bases from J, the gap between germline ends came to 17 bases. CDR3 length: 16 residues. CDR3 residues: CASSVGGGIGRYEQYF. CDR3 DNA: TGTGCCAGCAGCGTAGGGGGCGGGATCGGGCGTTACGAGCAGTACTTC.

The V gene is TRBV5-1, the J gene TRBJ1-2; 9 positions agree with TRBD1. CDR1 is SGHRS and CDR2 is YFSETQ in the germline V gene. The V gene end was trimmed by 4 bases and the J gene end by 2 bases; junction bases not matched to a gene: 3. The CDR3 is 14 amino acids. This chain's CDR3 is CASSGTGLNYGYTF. CDR3 in DNA: TGCGCCAGCAGCGGGACAGGGTTAAACTATGGCTACACCTTC.

The DNA of the CDR3 is TGTGCCAGCAGCTTTGCTGTACTAGCGGGAGAGAGTGAGACCCAGTACTTC. It encodes CASSFAVLAGESETQYF. V is TRBV7-6 and J is TRBJ2-5, with TRBD2 identical over 11 bases. CDR3 length: 17 amino acids. J was trimmed by 5 bases and V by 3 bases; bases with no gene match: 11. The germline V gene encodes CDR1 SGHVS and CDR2 FNYEAQ.

The chain joins TRBV15 to TRBJ1-3; TRBD1 is a possible D gene (6 bases). Germline V gene data show CDR1 as LNHNV and CDR2 as YYDKDF (reference sequence). V was shortened by 3 bases and J by 4 bases, with 10 bases between the two germline ends. This CDR3 has 14 amino acids. CDR3 sequence reads: CATSSGGQGNTIYF. The CDR3 DNA is TGTGCCACCAGCAGCGGGGGGCAAGGAAACACCATATATTTT.

The CDR3: CASSLESGGAGTQYF. The CDR3 nucleotides are TGTGCCAGCAGCTTGGAAAGCGGGGGGGCCGGTACGCAGTATTTT. The genes are TRBV5-4 and TRBJ2-3; 10 bases are shared with TRBD2. The CDR3 is 15 residues long. CDR1 and CDR2 from the germline V gene are SGHNT and YYREEE (reference sequence). The trim removed 0 bases at V and 8 bases at J, leaving 6 bases unmatched.

The V call is TRBV11-3, the J call TRBJ2-5; maybe TRBD1 (5 bases). The germline V gene has CDR1 SGHNT and CDR2 YENEEA. The CDR3 consists of 13 residues. V lost 3 bases to trimming and J lost 4 bases, with 9 bases between them. DNA for the CDR3: TGTGCCAGCAGCTTGCAGGGCCCAGAGACCCAGTACTTC. It translates to CASSLQGPETQYF.

The chain uses TRBV10-3 and TRBJ2-5; TRBD2 matches at 7 bases. The trim removed 0 bases at V and 5 bases at J, leaving 9 bases unmatched. CDR1 is ENHRY, CDR2 SYGVKD, per germline. This CDR3 spans 16 amino acids. The CDR3 reads CAISESTPGRFETQYF. In nucleotides, the CDR3 is TGTGCCATCAGTGAGTCGACTCCCGGGAGGTTCGAGACCCAGTACTTC.

The J gene is TRBJ1-1, the V gene TRBV29-1; D is ambiguous. Trimming removed 4 bases from V and 6 bases from J, with 9 bases in between. The CDR3 totals 11 residues. The V gene's germline CDR1 is SQVTM and CDR2 ANQGSEA. The CDR3 reads CSVGRGAEAFF. In DNA, the CDR3 is TGCAGCGTTGGACGCGGGGCTGAAGCTTTCTTT.

This sequence joins TRBV12-1 and TRBJ2-1; the table's D call of TRBD2 was not tested on the DNA. TRBV12-1 corresponds to a pseudogene. The CDR3 length is 12 residues. The CDR3 DNA reads TGTGCCAGCAGCCTATCCTACAATGAGCAGTTCTTC. Residues: CASSLSYNEQFF.

The chain combines TRBV2 with TRBJ1-5, with 8 bases aligning to TRBD1. Losses at the gene ends were 7 bases for V and 5 bases for J; bases not matched to a gene: 13. This CDR3 region has 16 residues. CDR1 is SNHLY and CDR2 is FYNNEI in the germline V gene. The CDR3 bases are TGTGCCAGCACCGGCCCGGGACAGGAAAACTATCAGCCCCAGCATTTT. Translated, it gives CASTGPGQENYQPQHF.

A single count supports this clone. The chain couples TRBV2 to TRBJ1-5, with a weak D call TRBD1 (6 bases). Germline V lookup: CDR1 SNHLY, CDR2 FYNNEI. CDR3 length: 15 amino acids. With 6 bases removed from V and 2 bases from J, the gap between germline ends came to 14 bases. The CDR3 loop reads CASRGQREGNQPQHF. The CDR3 nucleotides read TGTGCCAGCAGAGGACAGCGAGAGGGCAATCAGCCCCAGCATTTT.

The rearrangement uses TRBV7-3 and TRBJ2-1; 8 bases are shared with TRBD2. In germline, CDR1 is SGHTA, CDR2 FQGTGA. CDR3 length equals 16 residues. The V and J ends lost 0 bases and 4 bases, in that order; junction bases with no gene match: 5. The CDR3, as DNA: TGTGCCAGCAGCTTAACGTCCAGCGGGGGTTACAATGAGCAGTTCTTC. Encoded protein: CASSLTSSGGYNEQFF. Based on the CDR3 plus reference TRBV7-3 and TRBJ2-1, the full variable domain is GAGVSQTPSNKVTEKGKYVELRCDPISGHTALYWYRQSLGQGPEFLIYFQGTGAADDSGLPNDRFFAVRPEGSVSTLKIQRTERGDSAVYLCASSLTSSGGYNEQFFGPGTRLTVL.

This clone has a single count. The CDR3 region is CSASQGADYGYTF. The CDR3 DNA reads TGCAGTGCTAGTCAGGGGGCGGACTATGGCTACACCTTC. V is TRBV20-1 and J is TRBJ1-2; 8 bases agree with TRBD1. CDR3 length: 13 residues. Germline V CDR1 and CDR2: DFQATT, SNEGSKA (reference sequence). V was clipped by 3 bases and J by 3 bases; unmatched bases: 3.

The chain carries TRBV5-1 and TRBJ1-3; no firm D call. This CDR3 is 16 amino acids long. Germline assignment: CDR1 SGHRS and CDR2 YFSETQ. V was trimmed by 0 bases and J by 0 bases, leaving 10 bases between them. DNA for the CDR3: TGCGCCAGCAGCTTGGGAGGAGGCCTCTCTGGAAACACCATATATTTT. Amino acid sequence: CASSLGGGLSGNTIYF.

Note on this clone: The sample holds other DNA sequences that translate to the same CDR3. The rearrangement links TRBV6-6 to TRBJ1-6, with 7 nucleotides matching TRBD1. Germline V gene sequence: CDR1 MNHNY, CDR2 SVGAGI (reference sequence). CDR3 length: 14 amino acids. Losses at the gene ends were 2 bases for V and 9 bases for J; bases not matched to a gene: 4. The DNA of the CDR3 is TGTGCCAGCAGTTACGTGGAGGGGGCTTCACCCCTCCACTTT. Protein: CASSYVEGASPLHF.

This rearrangement joins TRBV3-1 (or the pseudogene TRBV3-2) to TRBJ2-7; TRBD1 matches at 8 bases. J was trimmed by 2 bases and V by 4 bases; bases with no gene match: 7. CDR3 size: 15 residues. From germline, CDR1 is LGHDT and CDR2 YNNKEL (reference sequence). CDR3 bases: TGTGCCAGCAGCCGGACAGGGAAGGGGCCCTACGAGCAGTACTTC. Its translation is CASSRTGKGPYEQYF.